This TCR beta chain was captured by sequencing in a study of cytotoxic CD8 clonotypes in ibrutinib-treated CLL. Study background: Response samples were obtained once patients had received a median about 11 months of treatment, range 6 to 36.

Study conclusions and caveats: The study found clonality rose at ibrutinib response, then fell toward baseline at progression. Sampling times differed between sustained-remission and progressing patients.

Remarks on this clone: Its antigen is undetermined.

Germline V lookup: CDR1 SGHTA, CDR2 FQGNSA. Trimming removed 2 bases from V and 3 bases from J, with 11 bases in between. This CDR3 is built from 15 residues. Sequencing was performed with immunoSEQ multiplex PCR; in TCRdb, only in-frame clones are kept and a portion is missing. The data contain about 140,000 clones, around 82% of them singletons. The clonotype comes from a human donor with chronic lymphocytic leukemia. The rearrangement links TRBV7-2 to TRBJ2-4, with D tentatively TRBD2 (6 bases). The material was PBMCs, obtained after 36 months of ibrutinib treatment. This CDR3 is CASSLYRGGKNIQYF. CDR3 DNA: TGTGCCAGCAGCTTATATCGGGGAGGCAAAAACATTCAGTACTTC.